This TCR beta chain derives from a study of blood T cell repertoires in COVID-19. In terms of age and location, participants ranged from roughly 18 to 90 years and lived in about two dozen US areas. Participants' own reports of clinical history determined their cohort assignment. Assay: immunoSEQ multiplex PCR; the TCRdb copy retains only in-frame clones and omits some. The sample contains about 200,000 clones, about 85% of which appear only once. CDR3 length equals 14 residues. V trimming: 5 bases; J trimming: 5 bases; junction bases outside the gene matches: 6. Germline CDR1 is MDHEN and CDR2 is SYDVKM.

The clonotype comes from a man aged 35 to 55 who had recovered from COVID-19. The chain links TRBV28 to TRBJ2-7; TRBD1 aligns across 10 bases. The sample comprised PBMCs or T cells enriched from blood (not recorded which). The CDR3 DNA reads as TGTGCCAGCAGTCTCCGGGACAGGGGTCACGAGCAGTACTTC. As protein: CASSLRDRGHEQYF.